These T cell receptor beta chains were read from a single sample in a study of shared clonotypes between healthy human individuals. Clones were read by immunoSEQ multiplex PCR, and TCRdb kept only the in-frame ones, dropping some. The top ten hold about half of the sample, which has 70,000 to 95,000 clones, 62% seen once. The material sequenced was memory CD8+ T cells sorted from blood. These receptors were obtained from a man aged 25-45 years in good health. CDR3s include the opening cysteine and the closing phenylalanine or tryptophan. The D gene is left open where the match is weak. A row's size may be missing; if present it is once, few, many or a size class.

. . TRBJ1-2 13 TRBV21-1 TGTGCCAGCAGCAAAGATGGGACTCAGGGCTACACCTTC CASSKDGTQGYTF
TRBD2 few TRBJ2-1 17 TRBV11-2 TGTGCCAGCAGCTTTGGACTAGCGGGAATCAACGACAATGAGCAGTTCTTC CASSFGLAGINDNEQFF
. few TRBJ2-3 15 TRBV11-2 TGTGCCAGCAGCTTAGTACAGGGTCCCCCAGATACGCAGTATTTT CASSLVQGPPDTQYF
. . TRBJ2-3 14 TRBV6-4 TGTGCCAGCAGTGACGGGGACAGCACAGATACGCAGTATTTT CASSDGDSTDTQYF
TRBD2 few TRBJ2-5 16 TRBV7-6 TGTGCCAGCAGCTTAGCTGCCGGGACTAGCGCCCCCCAGCAAGACTTC CASSLAAGTSAPQQDF
. many TRBJ2-7 13 TRBV9 TGTGCCAGCTCCCGTGAGGGGGGCTACGAGCAGTACTTC CASSREGGYEQYF
TRBD2 . TRBJ2-2 17 TRBV29-1 TGCAGCGGCCGCGGTGGGACTAGCGGGAGTAGCACCGGGGAGCTGTTTTTT CSGRGGTSGSSTGELFF
TRBD1 . TRBJ2-7 15 TRBV4-3 TGCGCCAGCAGCTCGCGTGAGGGGGCTTTCTACGAGCAGTACTTC CASSSREGAFYEQYF
. few TRBJ1-5 11 TRBV7-9 TGTGCCAGCGGGGAGGATCAGCCCCAGCATTTT CASGEDQPQHF
TRBD2 . TRBJ2-7 15 TRBV5-6 TGTGCCAGCAGCTTGCTGAGCGGGAGGCTCAACGAGCAGTACTTC CASSLLSGRLNEQYF
. . TRBJ1-2 14 TRBV29-1 TGCAGCGGGGGGGATTCAGGTTCCCGTGTTGGCTACACCTTC CSGGDSGSRVGYTF
. few TRBJ2-7 13 TRBV7-2 TGTGCCAGCAGCATCGGGCCGACCTACGAGCAGTACTTC CASSIGPTYEQYF
. . TRBJ1-5 16 TRBV2 TGTGCCAGCAGTGGGACGGTGACCACGTTCAATCAGCCCCAGCATTTT CASSGTVTTFNQPQHF
. . TRBJ2-5 12 TRBV11-2 TGTGCCAGCAGCCGCACAGGGGAGGCCCAGTACTTC CASSRTGEAQYF
. . TRBJ1-1 14 TRBV5-1 TGCGCCAGCTGCGAGGGCTTCGGGAACACTGAAGCTTTCTTT CASCEGFGNTEAFF
. . TRBJ2-7 13 TRBV7-2 TGTGCCAGCAGCCCCGTGGGGATGGACGAGCAGTACTTC CASSPVGMDEQYF
. few TRBJ2-1 13 TRBV7-3 TGTGCCAGCAGCTTTATGAGTGGTTCTTTGGAGTTCTTC CASSFMSGSLEFF
. . TRBJ2-5 16 TRBV15 TGTGCCACCAGCAGAGATCGCCAGGGGTACCAAGAGACCCAGTACTTC CATSRDRQGYQETQYF
TRBD1 . TRBJ1-5 19 TRBV5-5 TGTGCCAGCAGCCCAGAGGACAGGGGGCCTTTTACAAGCAATCAGCCCCAGCATTTT CASSPEDRGPFTSNQPQHF
. few TRBJ1-4 14 TRBV25-1 TGTGCCAGCAGTGAACAGGGGTTCGGTGAAAAACTGTTTTTT CASSEQGFGEKLFF
TRBD1 . TRBJ1-5 14 TRBV13 TGTGCCAGCAGCTTCGGGACAGGTCATCAGCCCCAGCATTTT CASSFGTGHQPQHF
. . TRBJ2-1 15 TRBV5-1 TGCGCCAGCAGCGATGGGAGTATGGGTCACAATGAGCAGTTCTTC CASSDGSMGHNEQFF
. . TRBJ2-2 14 TRBV5-6 TGTGCCAGCAGTTGGACTACGAACACCGGGGAGCTGTTTTTT CASSWTTNTGELFF
. . TRBJ2-1 13 TRBV5-1 TGCGCCAGCGAGGCGGGATCTGGCAATGAGCAGTTCTTC CASEAGSGNEQFF
. . TRBJ1-3 15 TRBV25-1 TGTGCCACCTCACCCACGGGACCCGATGGAAACACCATATATTTT CATSPTGPDGNTIYF
TRBD2 few TRBJ2-5 16 TRBV15 TGTGCCACCAGCAGAGAAGGCCTAGCGGGACAAGAGACCCAGTACTTC CATSREGLAGQETQYF
. . TRBJ2-2 15 TRBV7-9 TGTGCCAGCAGTTCCGGGACCAGGGGAACCGGGGAGCTGTTTTTT CASSSGTRGTGELFF
. . TRBJ2-7 16 TRBV18 TGTGCCAGCTCACCACCGGGGGCTGTGGCCTCCTACGAGCAGTACTTC CASSPPGAVASYEQYF
TRBD1 . TRBJ2-3 14 TRBV6-4 TGTGCCAGCAGTGGGACAGGGGGCACAGATACGCAGTATTTT CASSGTGGTDTQYF
. . TRBJ2-7 11 TRBV20-1 TGCAGTGCTAGAGAGTCGGGATCTCAGTACTTC CSARESGSQYF